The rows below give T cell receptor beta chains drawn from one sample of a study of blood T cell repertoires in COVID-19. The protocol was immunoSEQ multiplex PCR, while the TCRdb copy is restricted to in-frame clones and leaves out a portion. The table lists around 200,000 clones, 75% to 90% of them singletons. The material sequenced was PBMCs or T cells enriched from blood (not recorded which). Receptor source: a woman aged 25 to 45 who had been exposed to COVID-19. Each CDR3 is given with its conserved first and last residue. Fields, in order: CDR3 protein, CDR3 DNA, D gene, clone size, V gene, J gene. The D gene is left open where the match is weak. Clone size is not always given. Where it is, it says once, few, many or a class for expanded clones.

cdr3_aa: CAISEKGARDQPQHF; cdr3_nt: TGTGCCATCAGTGAGAAGGGGGCGAGAGATCAGCCCCAGCATTTT; d_call: TRBD1; clone_size: .; v_call: TRBV10-3; j_call: TRBJ1-5
cdr3_aa: CASSSQDSNQPQHF; cdr3_nt: TGTGCCAGCAGCTCGCAGGATAGCAATCAGCCCCAGCATTTT; d_call: .; clone_size: .; v_call: TRBV5-4; j_call: TRBJ1-5
cdr3_aa: CATLRGGNYGYTF; cdr3_nt: TGTGCCACCCTCCGGGGGGGCAACTATGGCTACACCTTC; d_call: .; clone_size: .; v_call: TRBV2; j_call: TRBJ1-2
cdr3_aa: CASSPPGVGTGELFF; cdr3_nt: TGTGCCAGCAGCCCCCCCGGGGTAGGGACCGGGGAGCTGTTTTTT; d_call: .; clone_size: .; v_call: TRBV7-9; j_call: TRBJ2-2
cdr3_aa: CATIVRAVGGYTF; cdr3_nt: TGTGCCACCATCGTCAGGGCTGTCGGCGGCTACACCTTC; d_call: .; clone_size: once; v_call: TRBV24-1; j_call: TRBJ1-2
cdr3_aa: CASSQAGTGTDTQYF; cdr3_nt: TGTGCCAGCAGCCAAGCAGGGACAGGGACAGATACGCAGTATTTT; d_call: TRBD1; clone_size: .; v_call: TRBV3-1/TRBV3-2; j_call: TRBJ2-3
cdr3_aa: CASSQGQVYGYTF; cdr3_nt: TGCGCCAGCAGCCAGGGACAGGTCTATGGCTACACCTTC; d_call: TRBD1; clone_size: once; v_call: TRBV5-1; j_call: TRBJ1-2
cdr3_aa: CATSGASGGYNEQFF; cdr3_nt: TGTGCCACCAGTGGAGCTAGCGGGGGTTACAATGAGCAGTTCTTC; d_call: TRBD2; clone_size: once; v_call: TRBV15; j_call: TRBJ2-1
cdr3_aa: CASSQGQGAGKLFF; cdr3_nt: TGTGCCAGCAGCCAAGGACAGGGTGCGGGAAAACTGTTTTTT; d_call: TRBD1; clone_size: .; v_call: TRBV14; j_call: TRBJ1-4
cdr3_aa: CASSLDPSQETQYF; cdr3_nt: TGCGCCAGCAGCTTGGATCCCAGCCAAGAGACCCAGTACTTC; d_call: .; clone_size: .; v_call: TRBV5-1; j_call: TRBJ2-5
cdr3_aa: CASSSGEGQGADTQYF; cdr3_nt: TGCGCCAGCAGCTCGGGCGAAGGACAGGGGGCGGATACGCAGTATTTT; d_call: TRBD1; clone_size: .; v_call: TRBV5-1; j_call: TRBJ2-3
cdr3_aa: CASSPNRGWHTYEQYF; cdr3_nt: TGTGCCAGCAGTCCGAACAGGGGGTGGCATACCTACGAGCAGTACTTC; d_call: TRBD1; clone_size: .; v_call: TRBV27; j_call: TRBJ2-7
cdr3_aa: CATLGGYTEAFF; cdr3_nt: TGTGCCACCCTAGGGGGATACACTGAAGCTTTCTTT; d_call: .; clone_size: .; v_call: TRBV12-3/TRBV12-4; j_call: TRBJ1-1
cdr3_aa: CASSLWTGGTDTQYF; cdr3_nt: TGTGCCAGCAGTCTCTGGACAGGTGGCACAGATACGCAGTATTTT; d_call: TRBD1; clone_size: .; v_call: TRBV6-5; j_call: TRBJ2-3
cdr3_aa: CASSRRGGRETQYF; cdr3_nt: TGTGCCAGCAGTCGGCGGGGGGGCCGAGAGACCCAGTACTTC; d_call: TRBD2; clone_size: .; v_call: TRBV2; j_call: TRBJ2-5
cdr3_aa: CASMQGAGEKLFF; cdr3_nt: TGTGCCAGCATGCAGGGGGCCGGCGAAAAACTGTTTTTT; d_call: TRBD1; clone_size: .; v_call: TRBV12-3/TRBV12-4; j_call: TRBJ1-4
cdr3_aa: CASSIQPGPDTQYF; cdr3_nt: TGTGCCAGTAGTATCCAGCCAGGGCCAGATACGCAGTATTTT; d_call: .; clone_size: .; v_call: TRBV19; j_call: TRBJ2-3
cdr3_aa: CASSRGQSGPNQPQHF; cdr3_nt: TGTGCCAGCAGCCGTGGACAGTCAGGTCCCAATCAGCCCCAGCATTTT; d_call: .; clone_size: .; v_call: TRBV7-2; j_call: TRBJ1-5
cdr3_aa: CASSRTSGGTTGELFF; cdr3_nt: TGTGCCAGCAGCCGTACTAGCGGGGGGACCACCGGGGAGCTGTTTTTT; d_call: TRBD2; clone_size: .; v_call: TRBV7-6; j_call: TRBJ2-2
cdr3_aa: CASSSRQERGNEKLFF; cdr3_nt: TGTGCCAGCAGCTCTAGACAAGAAAGGGGAAATGAAAAACTGTTTTTT; d_call: .; clone_size: .; v_call: TRBV11-2; j_call: TRBJ1-4
cdr3_aa: CASSFYRQGSTDTQYF; cdr3_nt: TGTGCCAGCAGCTTTTACCGACAGGGTAGCACAGATACGCAGTATTTT; d_call: TRBD1; clone_size: .; v_call: TRBV7-8; j_call: TRBJ2-3
cdr3_aa: CASSTVNYGYTF; cdr3_nt: TGTGCCAGCAGCACAGTAAACTATGGCTACACCTTC; d_call: .; clone_size: few; v_call: TRBV3-1/TRBV3-2; j_call: TRBJ1-2
cdr3_aa: CATSRSRDRAGYTF; cdr3_nt: TGTGCCACCAGCAGGTCCCGGGACAGGGCTGGCTACACCTTC; d_call: TRBD1; clone_size: .; v_call: TRBV15; j_call: TRBJ1-2
cdr3_aa: CASSFGGSGSYEQYF; cdr3_nt: TGTGCCAGCAGTTTCGGGGGTAGTGGATCCTACGAGCAGTACTTC; d_call: .; clone_size: .; v_call: TRBV27; j_call: TRBJ2-7
cdr3_aa: CASSESRGFTDTQYF; cdr3_nt: TGTGCCAGCAGCGAATCAAGGGGGTTCACAGATACGCAGTATTTT; d_call: .; clone_size: .; v_call: TRBV11-2; j_call: TRBJ2-3
cdr3_aa: CASSLVRGLYNEQFF; cdr3_nt: TGCGCCAGCAGCTTGGTCAGGGGCCTATACAATGAGCAGTTCTTC; d_call: .; clone_size: .; v_call: TRBV5-1; j_call: TRBJ2-1
cdr3_aa: CASSLGGGPHNEQFF; cdr3_nt: TGTGCCAGCAGTTTGGGCGGGGGCCCCCACAATGAGCAGTTCTTC; d_call: .; clone_size: once; v_call: TRBV27; j_call: TRBJ2-1
cdr3_aa: CASSHFSGGRNNEQFF; cdr3_nt: TGTGCCAGCAGCCACTTTAGCGGGGGAAGGAACAATGAGCAGTTCTTC; d_call: TRBD2; clone_size: .; v_call: TRBV3-1/TRBV3-2; j_call: TRBJ2-1
cdr3_aa: CASAPGGAETQYF; cdr3_nt: TGTGCCAGCGCCCCGGGGGGGGCTGAGACCCAGTACTTC; d_call: TRBD2; clone_size: .; v_call: TRBV12-3/TRBV12-4; j_call: TRBJ2-5
cdr3_aa: CASRITGAQDNEQFF; cdr3_nt: TGTGCCAGCAGGATAACAGGGGCGCAGGACAATGAGCAGTTCTTC; d_call: TRBD1; clone_size: .; v_call: TRBV6-5; j_call: TRBJ2-1
cdr3_aa: CASSLGTGNTGELFF; cdr3_nt: TGTGCCAGCAGCTTAGGGACAGGGAACACCGGGGAGCTGTTTTTT; d_call: TRBD1; clone_size: .; v_call: TRBV11-2; j_call: TRBJ2-2
cdr3_aa: CASSRTWTNSYEQYF; cdr3_nt: TGTGCCAGTAGTAGGACTTGGACGAACTCCTACGAGCAGTACTTC; d_call: .; clone_size: .; v_call: TRBV19; j_call: TRBJ2-7
cdr3_aa: CASSGGQSTGNTIYF; cdr3_nt: TGCGCCAGCAGCGGCGGACAGAGTACTGGAAACACCATATATTTT; d_call: .; clone_size: .; v_call: TRBV5-1; j_call: TRBJ1-3
cdr3_aa: CASTPGFGNGYTF; cdr3_nt: TGTGCCAGCACCCCGGGTTTCGGGAATGGCTACACCTTC; d_call: .; clone_size: once; v_call: TRBV12-3/TRBV12-4; j_call: TRBJ1-2
cdr3_aa: CASSPTERNSPLHF; cdr3_nt: TGTGCCAGCAGTCCCACGGAGCGGAATTCACCCCTCCACTTT; d_call: .; clone_size: .; v_call: TRBV27; j_call: TRBJ1-6
cdr3_aa: CASSGGGTSTDTQYF; cdr3_nt: TGCGCCAGCAGCGGCGGGGGAACTAGCACAGATACGCAGTATTTT; d_call: TRBD2; clone_size: .; v_call: TRBV5-1; j_call: TRBJ2-3
cdr3_aa: CASSCGALYTEAFF; cdr3_nt: TGTGCCAGCAGCTGTGGGGCCCTTTACACTGAAGCTTTCTTT; d_call: .; clone_size: .; v_call: TRBV7-9; j_call: TRBJ1-1
cdr3_aa: CASSQEESSPLHF; cdr3_nt: TGTGCCAGCAGCCAAGAAGAGAGTTCACCCCTCCACTTT; d_call: .; clone_size: .; v_call: TRBV3-1/TRBV3-2; j_call: TRBJ1-6
cdr3_aa: CASSLTGSTEAFF; cdr3_nt: TGCGCCAGCAGCTTAACAGGGAGCACTGAAGCTTTCTTT; d_call: .; clone_size: .; v_call: TRBV5-1; j_call: TRBJ1-1